These 22 T cell receptor beta chains were all obtained from the same sample, sequenced in a study of cytomegalovirus exposure and HLA in healthy donors. PCR involved 60 Vbeta and 13 Jbeta primers. The repertoire was sequenced with immunoSEQ multiplex PCR; TCRdb's copy has only in-frame clones and lacks some. The table includes approximately 150,000 clones, roughly 85% detected once. Material: PBMCs. The receptors were gathered from a woman aged 30 to 39 in good health and CMV-seronegative.

The genes are TRBV6-5 and TRBJ1-4; possible D gene TRBD1, 5 bases. This CDR3 is built from 12 residues. Germline V gene data show CDR1 as MNHEY and CDR2 as SVGAGI. Trimming removed 6 bases from V and 8 bases from J, with 10 bases in between. The CDR3 loop is CASSAGSEKLFF. The CDR3 DNA reads as TGTGCCAGCAGCGCAGGGTCGGAAAAACTGTTTTTT.

The J gene is TRBJ1-5, the V gene TRBV5-1; perhaps TRBD1 as D (5 bases). CDR3 length: 14 residues. Germline CDR1 and CDR2: SGHRS and YFSETQ. The V end lost 7 bases, the J end lost 4 bases, and 15 bases lay between the germline ends. The CDR3 region is CASSQLGGNQPQHF. The CDR3, as DNA: TGCGCCAGCTCCCAATTGGGGGGTAATCAGCCCCAGCATTTT.

This chain joins TRBV7-8 and TRBJ1-1; 10 bases map to TRBD1. Trimming cost V 5 bases and J 4 bases; bases outside gene matches: 10. The CDR3 is made up of 16 amino acids. CDR1 and CDR2 (germline): SGHVS, FQNEAQ. This CDR3 reads CASSPAGQGPFTEAFF. The CDR3 nucleotides are TGTGCCAGCAGCCCAGCGGGACAGGGGCCCTTCACTGAAGCTTTCTTT.

About this clone: The sample holds other DNA sequences that translate to the same CDR3. This chain connects TRBV9 to TRBJ1-2; possible D gene TRBD1, 6 bases. The CDR3 contains 13 residues. Deletions cut 4 bases from V and 2 bases from J, with 9 bases between. Looked up from germline, CDR1 is SGDLS and CDR2 is YYNGEE. The CDR3, as DNA: TGTGCCAGCAGCCCACAGGGCAACTATGGCTACACCTTC. This sequence encodes CASSPQGNYGYTF. The full variable domain, with the rest looked up from reference TRBV9 and TRBJ1-2, is DSGVTQTPKHLITATGQRVTLRCSPRSGDLSVYWYQQSLDQGLQFLIQYYNGEERAKGNILERFSAQQFPDLHSELNLSSLELGDSALYFCASSPQGNYGYTFGSGTRLTVV.

CDR3 nucleotide sequence: TGTGCCAGCAGCCCGGGGACAGACACCTACTACGAGCAGTACTTC. Its translation is CASSPGTDTYYEQYF. The chain is built from TRBV5-4 and TRBJ2-7, with 7 bases matching TRBD1. With 4 bases clipped from V and 3 bases from J, the junction kept 10 bases outside the gene matches. Germline V gives CDR1 SGHNT, CDR2 YYREEE (reference sequence). The CDR3 has 15 amino acids. The full variable domain, rest sourced from reference TRBV5-4 and TRBJ2-7, is ETGVTQSPTHLIKTRGQQVTLRCSSQSGHNTVSWYQQALGQGPQFIFQYYREEENGRGNFPPRFSGLQFPNYSSELNVNALELDDSALYLCASSPGTDTYYEQYFGPGTRLTVT.

The V gene is TRBV5-6, the J gene TRBJ2-2; 8 bases map to TRBD2. This CDR3 spans 19 amino acids. Germline-derived CDR1 and CDR2 are SGHDT and YYEEEE. Losses at the gene ends were 4 bases for V and 1 base for J; bases not matched to a gene: 15. The CDR3, as DNA: TGTGCCAGCAGCCCGACGGTAGGACTAGCTTTCTTGAACACCGGGGAGCTGTTTTTT. Protein: CASSPTVGLAFLNTGELFF.

V and J are TRBV6-5 and TRBJ1-6; 10 bases line up with TRBD1. This CDR3 contains 16 residues. Germline CDR1 reads MNHEY; CDR2 reads SVGAGI. With V trimmed by 0 bases and J by 9 bases, 5 bases remained unmatched. The CDR3 nucleotides read TGTGCCAGCAGTTACTCTCGGGACAGGGGTTTTTCACCCCTCCACTTT. Translating it yields CASSYSRDRGFSPLHF.

The CDR3 DNA sequence: TGCGCCAGCAGCTTGTCGGGGGAAGCTGAAGCTTTCTTT. Protein sequence: CASSLSGEAEAFF. The chain links TRBV5-1 to TRBJ1-1; tentatively, D is TRBD1 (5 bases). The V and J ends lost 1 base and 6 bases respectively, with 10 bases between them. Germline assignment: CDR1 SGHRS and CDR2 YFSETQ. The length of the CDR3 is 13 residues.

The chain carries TRBV25-1 and TRBJ1-4, with TRBD1 identical over 9 bases. V shed 1 base, J shed 11 bases, and the junction held 8 bases outside the gene matches. The CDR3 is made up of 15 amino acids. Germline loops: CDR1 MGHDK, CDR2 SYGVNS. The CDR3 spells CASSESGTGYRKLFF. The CDR3, as DNA: TGTGCCAGCAGTGAATCCGGGACAGGGTATCGGAAACTGTTTTTT.

This chain connects TRBV5-1 to TRBJ2-2; D is ambiguous. V was cut by 1 base and J by 4 bases, with 8 bases left in between. This CDR3 has 14 amino acids. Germline V CDR1 and CDR2: SGHRS, YFSETQ. The CDR3 spells CASSLSAVTGELFF. In DNA, the CDR3 is TGCGCCAGCAGCTTGAGTGCGGTCACCGGGGAGCTGTTTTTT.

The chain combines TRBV29-1 with TRBJ2-7, with unresolved D. The CDR3 totals 12 residues. Trimming took 6 bases from V and 2 from J, leaving 11 bases between them. Germline assignment: CDR1 SQVTM and CDR2 ANQGSEA. The DNA of the CDR3 is TGCAGCGTATTGCTCCAGACCTACGAGCAGTACTTC. Its translation: CSVLLQTYEQYF.

This clone came up a few times. The gene calls are TRBV7-6 and TRBJ1-5, with 7 positions matching TRBD1. V shed 0 bases, J shed 4 bases, and the junction held 3 bases outside the gene matches. This CDR3 is built from 15 residues. Germline assignment: CDR1 SGHVS and CDR2 FNYEAQ. The CDR3 region is CASSLAQGENQPQHF. The CDR3, as DNA: TGTGCCAGCAGCTTAGCCCAGGGGGAAAATCAGCCCCAGCATTTT. Together with reference TRBV7-6 and TRBJ1-5, the CDR3 gives the full variable domain: GAGVSQSPRYKVTKRGQDVALRCDPISGHVSLYWYRQALGQGPEFLTYFNYEAQQDKSGLPNDRFSAERPEGSISTLTIQRTEQRDSAMYRCASSLAQGENQPQHFGDGTRLSIL.

The J gene is TRBJ1-5, the V gene TRBV29-1, with D maybe TRBD1 (5 bases). CDR3 length: 13 residues. Trimming took off 5 bases at V and 4 bases at J, with 12 bases between the two ends. Germline loops: CDR1 SQVTM, CDR2 ANQGSEA. CDR3 amino acids: CSVRDGGNQPQHF. The CDR3 DNA reads as TGCAGCGTTAGGGACGGGGGGAATCAGCCCCAGCATTTT.

The rearrangement links TRBV4-1 to TRBJ1-4; D is unresolved. Germline CDR1 is MGHRA and CDR2 is YSYEKL. The length of the CDR3 is 16 residues. Trimming took off 2 bases at V and 3 bases at J, with 13 bases between the two ends. CDR3 DNA: TGCGCCAGCAGCCAACGGAGGGAGGGAGCTAATGAAAAACTGTTTTTT. Translating gives CASSQRREGANEKLFF.

This clone has a handful of counts. This chain uses TRBV7-8 with TRBJ1-6; 8 nucleotides line up with TRBD1. J lost 7 bases, V lost 5 bases, and 10 bases had no gene match. CDR1 and CDR2 (germline): SGHVS, FQNEAQ. CDR3 length equals 16 residues. The CDR3 DNA sequence: TGTGCCAGCAGCATGAGGGACAGGCCGGGGAATTCACCCCTCCACTTT. This encodes CASSMRDRPGNSPLHF. Full variable domain (rest looked up from reference TRBV7-8 and TRBJ1-6): GAGVSQSPRYKVAKRGQDVALRCDPISGHVSLFWYQQALGQGPEFLTYFQNEAQLDKSGLPSDRFFAERPEGSVSTLKIQRTQQEDSAVYLCASSMRDRPGNSPLHFGNGTRLTVT.

The J gene is TRBJ2-3, the V gene TRBV5-5; TRBD2 matches at 9 bases. The CDR3 runs 14 residues. Trimming removed 5 bases from V and 3 bases from J; junction bases left unmatched: 4. Per the germline V gene, CDR1 is SGHKS and CDR2 is YYEKEE (reference sequence). CDR3: CASSHSGGTDTQYF. The CDR3 DNA sequence: TGTGCCAGCAGTCACAGCGGGGGGACAGATACGCAGTATTTT.

V is TRBV11-1 and J is TRBJ2-1; TRBD1 is a possible D gene (5 bases). Trimming removed 0 bases at V and 12 bases at J, with 18 bases between. CDR1 SGHAT and CDR2 FQDESV come from the germline V gene (reference sequence). This CDR3 has 15 residues. CDR3 sequence (DNA): TGTGCCAGCAGCTTAGCGTTGGCCCCTACAACAGGGCAGTTCTTC. This codes for CASSLALAPTTGQFF.

V gene TRBV6-5 combines with J gene TRBJ2-7; D might be TRBD1 (5 bases). This CDR3 is 13 amino acids long. V was clipped by 6 bases and J by 5 bases, with 14 bases between them. Germline V gene sequence: CDR1 MNHEY, CDR2 SVGAGI. CDR3 region: CASRHLGLNEQYF. The DNA of the CDR3 is TGTGCCAGCAGGCATCTGGGGCTCAACGAGCAGTACTTC.

This clone was observed a few times. The V gene is TRBV27, the J gene TRBJ1-1; D gene ambiguous. The CDR3 sequence is 14 residues long. With 4 bases removed from V and 1 base from J, the gap between germline ends came to 10 bases. The germline V gene encodes CDR1 MNHEY and CDR2 SMNVEV (reference sequence). The CDR3: CASSWSGSNTEAFF. CDR3 sequence (DNA): TGTGCCAGCAGTTGGTCGGGTTCGAACACTGAAGCTTTCTTT.

The J gene is TRBJ2-1, the V gene TRBV5-1, with D possibly being TRBD2 (7 bases). The CDR3 spans 17 residues. Trimming left V 6 bases short and J 1 base short, with 20 bases between. Germline CDR1 SGHRS, CDR2 YFSETQ. The CDR3: CASTQGGGVRSYNEQFF. The CDR3 DNA follows: TGCGCCAGCACCCAAGGAGGGGGGGTCAGGTCCTACAATGAGCAGTTCTTC.

The chain recombines TRBV10-3 with TRBJ2-7; 8 bases map to TRBD1. This CDR3 is built from 16 residues. V lost 0 bases, J lost 3 bases, and 7 bases stayed unmatched. Germline V gene data show CDR1 as ENHRY and CDR2 as SYGVKD. Here the CDR3 reads CAISESTGQADYEQYF. In DNA form, the CDR3 reads TGTGCCATCAGTGAGTCGACGGGACAGGCTGACTACGAGCAGTACTTC.

V gene TRBV7-7 combines with J gene TRBJ2-2; 9 positions match TRBD1. Germline CDR1 and CDR2: SSHAT and FNYEAQ (reference sequence). This CDR3 has 14 amino acids. CDR3 DNA sequence: TGTGCTCTTGGGACAGGGACGAACACCGGGGAGCTGTTTTTT. Residues: CALGTGTNTGELFF.